This TCR beta chain emerged from a study of blood T cell repertoires in COVID-19. On the study more broadly: Donors in the United States, Italy and Spain gave samples during acute or convalescent COVID-19. Nucleic acid was either cDNA or gDNA, and it came from T cells, B-cell-depleted T cells, or PBMCs.

Germline lookup yields CDR1 SGHNT and CDR2 YYREEE (reference sequence). There are 14 residues in the CDR3. V lost 3 bases and J lost 2; bases outside the gene matches: 4. The protocol was immunoSEQ multiplex PCR, while the TCRdb copy is restricted to in-frame clones and leaves out a portion. The sample gives 190,000 or so clones, roughly 89% of which show up once; roughly 6.4% is in the top ten. The chain couples TRBV5-4 to TRBJ2-7; 8 positions agree with TRBD1. What was sequenced was peripheral blood. This receptor was obtained from a man aged 55 to 70 who had recovered from COVID-19. For the CDR3, the DNA is TGTGCCAGCAGCTCGGGACAGGTCACCTACGAGCAGTACTTC. It specifies CASSSGQVTYEQYF.